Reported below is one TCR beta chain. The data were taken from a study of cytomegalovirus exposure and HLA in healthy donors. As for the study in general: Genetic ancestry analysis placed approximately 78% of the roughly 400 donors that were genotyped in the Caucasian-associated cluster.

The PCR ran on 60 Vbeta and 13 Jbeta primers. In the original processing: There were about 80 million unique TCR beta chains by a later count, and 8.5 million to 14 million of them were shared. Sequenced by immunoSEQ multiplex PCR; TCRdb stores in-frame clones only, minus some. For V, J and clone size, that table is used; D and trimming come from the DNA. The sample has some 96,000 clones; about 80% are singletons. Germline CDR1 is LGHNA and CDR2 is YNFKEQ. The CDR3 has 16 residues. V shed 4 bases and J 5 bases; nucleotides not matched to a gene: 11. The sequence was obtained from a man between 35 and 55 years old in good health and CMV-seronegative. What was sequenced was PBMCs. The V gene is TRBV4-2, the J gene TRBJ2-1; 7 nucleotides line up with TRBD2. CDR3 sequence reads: CASSLQPTSVNNEQFF. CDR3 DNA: TGTGCCAGCAGCCTCCAGCCAACTAGCGTTAACAATGAGCAGTTCTTC.